Listed below are T cell receptor beta chains from one sample, sequenced in a study of shared clonotypes between healthy human individuals. The method was immunoSEQ multiplex PCR; TCRdb's version includes in-frame clones alone and lacks a portion of them. This sample has fewer than 3 million clones; around 92% occur once, and the top ten carry about 0.41%. Material: naive CD4+ T cells from PBMCs. The receptors come from a man aged 18 to 30 in good health. Some clones in this sample may be carry-over from other donors' samples. Each CDR3 is given with its conserved first and last residue. A D gene is named only where the DNA matches it firmly. Some rows have no size entry. The others give once, few or many, or a class for an expanded clone.

>NA|TRBV5-4|TRBJ1-2|once
TGTGCCAGCAGCTTGACCAGGGAGCACTATGGCTACACCTTC
CASSLTREHYGYTF
>NA|TRBV14|TRBJ2-1|NA
TGTGCCAGCAGCCCTAGGGGGAGTTCCTACAATGAGCAGTTCTTC
CASSPRGSSYNEQFF
>NA|TRBV6-5|TRBJ2-5|NA
TGTGCCAGCCAAGTCCGGGGAGAGACCCAGTACTTC
CASQVRGETQYF
>NA|TRBV5-4|TRBJ2-7|NA
TGTGCCAGCAGCTTGGAAGGGGTTATCAACGAGCAGTACTTC
CASSLEGVINEQYF
>TRBD2|TRBV4-2|TRBJ2-7|NA
TGTGCCAGCAGCCAAACTAGCGGGGTCTCCTACGAGCAGTACTTC
CASSQTSGVSYEQYF
>NA|TRBV10-3|TRBJ2-7|NA
TGTGCCATCAGTGAGACCCCGGGCGGTTCGTCCTACGAGCAGTACTTC
CAISETPGGSSYEQYF
>NA|TRBV13|TRBJ1-2|NA
TGTGCCAGCAGCTTAGGTAGGGAGGCCCGGACCTATGGCTACACCTTC
CASSLGREARTYGYTF
>NA|TRBV6-1|TRBJ1-5|NA
TGTGCCAGCAGTGAAGCGAGACAGGCCTGGCCTTATAGCAATCAGCCCCAGCATTTT
CASSEARQAWPYSNQPQHF
>TRBD2|TRBV5-1|TRBJ2-7|NA
TGCGCCAGCAGCTTGGGTGCCCTAGCGGGAAACTACGAGCAGTACTTC
CASSLGALAGNYEQYF
>TRBD2|TRBV5-4|TRBJ2-2|NA
TGTGCCAGCAGCTTGCCTAGCGGAAACACCGGGGAGCTGTTTTTT
CASSLPSGNTGELFF
>TRBD2|TRBV7-8|TRBJ2-7|NA
TGTGCCAGCAGCTTAGGACTAGCGGGGACCTACGAGCAGTACTTC
CASSLGLAGTYEQYF
>NA|TRBV15|TRBJ2-2|once
TGTGCCACCAGCAGCCTCGGTGGAGGAGACACCGGGGAGCTGTTTTTT
CATSSLGGGDTGELFF
>NA|TRBV15|TRBJ1-1|NA
TGTGCCACCAGCAGAGATCTGTCAGGTTCGCTTGGAGGAGCTTTCTTT
CATSRDLSGSLGGAFF
>NA|TRBV5-3|TRBJ2-7|NA
TGTGCCAGAAGCTTGAAGGTCTACGAGCAGTACTTC
CARSLKVYEQYF
>NA|TRBV5-1|TRBJ2-1|NA
TGCGCCTGCCGGGCGGAGACCTCCTACAATGAGCAGTTCTTC
CACRAETSYNEQFF
>NA|TRBV7-3|TRBJ2-3|NA
TGTGCCAGCAGCCTGGGGGCAGATACGCAGTATTTT
CASSLGADTQYF
>TRBD1|TRBV18|TRBJ1-5|NA
TGTGCCAGCTCAGGACAGGGAACGGGTCAGCCCCAGCATTTT
CASSGQGTGQPQHF
>NA|TRBV7-3|TRBJ2-6|NA
TGTGCCAGCAGCTTAGAGTATTCCCGGGTGCCTTCTGGGGCCAACGTCCTGACTTTC
CASSLEYSRVPSGANVLTF
>NA|TRBV28|TRBJ1-2|NA
TGTGCCAGCAGTTTATCCGGGCCGAACTATGGCTACACCTTC
CASSLSGPNYGYTF
>TRBD1|TRBV7-2|TRBJ1-1|NA
TGTGCCAGCAGCTTGACAGGGAGGACTGAAGCTTTCTTT
CASSLTGRTEAFF
>NA|TRBV6-1|TRBJ2-7|NA
TGTGCCAGCAGTGAAGCGTATGTAGGGGGACAGTACTTC
CASSEAYVGGQYF
>NA|TRBV11-3|TRBJ2-4|NA
TGTGCCAGCAGCTTGGACGCACGTGGCAAAAACATTCAGTACTTC
CASSLDARGKNIQYF
>TRBD2|TRBV23-1|TRBJ2-1|NA
TGCGCCAGCAGTCAACCCCCCGGGACTAGCGGGAGGGCATACAATGAGCAGTTCTTC
CASSQPPGTSGRAYNEQFF
>NA|TRBV14|TRBJ2-5|NA
TGTGCCAGCAGCCAAGTCCTCGGAGAGACCCAGTACTTC
CASSQVLGETQYF
>TRBD1|TRBV5-1|TRBJ1-3|few
TGCGCCAGCGGTACAGGGGAAAGTGGAAACACCATATATTTT
CASGTGESGNTIYF
>NA|TRBV6-5|TRBJ2-7|NA
TGTGCCAGCAGTTACGACGGGAGTCGCGACGAGCAGTACTTC
CASSYDGSRDEQYF
>TRBD1|TRBV5-4|TRBJ2-5|NA
TGTGCCAGCAGCCGAAAACAGGGGCACCAAGAGACCCAGTACTTC
CASSRKQGHQETQYF
>NA|TRBV28|TRBJ2-7|NA
TGTGCCAGCACCGGGACCCGGACCTACGAGCAGTACTTC
CASTGTRTYEQYF
>TRBD2|TRBV19|TRBJ2-7|NA
TGTGCCAGTAAAGCGGGAGCGGCCTACGAGCAGTACTTC
CASKAGAAYEQYF
>NA|TRBV7-9|TRBJ1-1|NA
TGTGCCAGCAGCTTAGGCACAGTGAACACTGAAGCTTTCTTT
CASSLGTVNTEAFF
>NA|TRBV7-6|TRBJ2-7|NA
TGTGCCAGCAGCTCCCGGGGTTACTCCTACGAGCAGTACTTC
CASSSRGYSYEQYF
>NA|TRBV10-3|TRBJ1-2|NA
TGTGCCATCACCCTAACCGGGACCTATGGCTACACCTTC
CAITLTGTYGYTF
>NA|TRBV30|TRBJ2-6|NA
TGTGCCCTCGGAAGAACTGGGGCCAACGTCCTGACTTTC
CALGRTGANVLTF